Below, one T cell receptor beta chain is given with its context. Its antigen target is currently unknown. Per-nucleotide qualities are absent, and no much larger clonotype sits a single base away. Libraries were made using the immunoSEQ multiplex PCR assay. Genomic DNA from the sorted T-cell subsets was used to amplify and sequence rearranged TCR beta chain products. The source study handled its data this way. Shannon entropy and Simpson indices were used to quantify the repertoire diversity of productive TCR beta rearrangements. To assess clonal expansion, the frequencies of the 100 most abundant productive TCR beta clonotypes were added up as a share of total reads. The TRB repertoires were scored with a self-reactivity index built on which amino acids appear at CDR3beta positions 6 and 7. Repertoire analyses used two-way ANOVA; flow cytometric analyses used Student t or Mann-Whitney tests. TCRdb limited this immuneACCESS table to in-frame rearrangements with V and J called. A share of clones is missing; checked studies link under half to unresolved V genes, and the rest is unexplained. V, J and clone size are those of that table, while D and trimming were read from the DNA. In all, the sample holds about 7,100 clones, and approximately 90% of those were seen once. Of the sample, 1.3% to 1.5% falls within the top ten clones.

This entry is derived from a study of regulatory and conventional T cells in RAG deficiency (dated by TCRdb to about 2017). As for the study more broadly: The study used high-throughput TCR beta sequencing to compare repertoire diversity and composition of Treg, conventional CD4+ and CD8+ T cells between RAG-deficient patients and healthy controls. What the research found in general, with its limitations: Compared with controls, Omenn syndrome and CID/AS patients had 80 to 100-fold fewer unique TCR beta sequences in Treg cells, whereas the reduction in the other subsets was around 10-fold. For some subjects, some analyses of T-cell subsets were not performed. All patient T-cell subsets had shorter CDR3 lengths; Omenn syndrome patients showed >85% Treg-Tconv repertoire overlap at nucleotide and amino acid level. RAG-deficient patients showed markedly lower Shannon entropy and higher Simpson indices than control T-cell subpopulations. In Omenn syndrome patients, sorted CD25-high CD127-low cells may represent peripherally activated cells rather than bona fide Treg cells.

Before genomic DNA extraction, regulatory T cells were isolated from blood as CD4+CD25-high CD127-low cells. For repertoire analyses, the comparison group consisted of roughly 8 healthy control donors. There are 15 amino acids in the CDR3, from cysteine to phenylalanine inclusive. The only DNA kept is the CDR3, 45 bases in frame from the first base. V is pared back by 6 bases and J by 3 bases, with 17 bases lying between the germline termini. Based on the germline V gene, the CDR1 and CDR2 sequences are MDHEN and SYDVKM. In addition, the sample was reused for a study of regulatory T cells. That second publication adds: For the multiplex PCR, 52 forward TRBV primers and 13 reverse TRBJ primers were used, and amplification bias was corrected with both assay-based and computational methods. Restricted unique TRB V-J pairs and skewed V and J gene usage were observed in patient repertoires, most markedly in regulatory T cells. The study compared T-cell receptor beta repertoires of sorted regulatory, conventional CD4+ and CD8+ T cells between CD3G-deficient patients and healthy controls. Peripheral blood mononuclear cells were isolated by Ficoll density separation. Within the immunoSEQ assay, multiplex PCR amplified rearranged TRB loci from genomic DNA. An Illumina HiSeq platform was used to sequence the TRB amplicons. Custom algorithms error-filtered the raw sequences and aligned them to reference gene sequences, after which the immunoSEQ online tools were used for analysis. Frequencies of productive and nonproductive TRB rearrangements were assessed among unique sequences as well as among total sequences. For group comparisons, t tests, Mann-Whitney tests or two-way ANOVA were performed in Prism software.

The chain links TRBV28 with TRBJ1-2; a tentative D match to TRBD1 spans 6 bases. This TCR came from a human donor in good health. Sequencing was done on a sample of CD127- CD25+ CD4+ Tregs sorted from blood. Here the CDR3 is given as CASSFAGGGYYGYTF. The bases read TGTGCCAGCAGCTTCGCGGGAGGGGGATACTATGGCTACACCTTC.